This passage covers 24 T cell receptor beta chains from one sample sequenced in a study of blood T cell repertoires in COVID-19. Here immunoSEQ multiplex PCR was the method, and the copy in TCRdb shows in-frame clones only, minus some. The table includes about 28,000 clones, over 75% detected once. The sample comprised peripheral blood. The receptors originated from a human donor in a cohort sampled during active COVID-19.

DNA of the CDR3: TGCAGCGTAGGGACAGGCGCAACTAATGAAAAACTGTTTTTT. Amino acids: CSVGTGATNEKLFF. This chain uses TRBV29-1 with TRBJ1-4, with 8 bases fitting TRBD1. V lost 6 bases and J lost 0; bases outside the gene matches: 3. This CDR3 has 14 residues. The germline CDR1 and CDR2 sequences are SQVTM and ANQGSEA.

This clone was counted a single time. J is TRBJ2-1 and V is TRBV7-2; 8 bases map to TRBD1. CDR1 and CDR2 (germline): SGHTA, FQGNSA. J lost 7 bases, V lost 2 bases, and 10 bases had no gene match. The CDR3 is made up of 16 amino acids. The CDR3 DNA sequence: TGTGCCAGCAGCTTACGGCGGCAGGGGGCGGTGAATGAGCAGTTCTTC. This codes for CASSLRRQGAVNEQFF. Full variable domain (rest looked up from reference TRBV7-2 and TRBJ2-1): GAGVSQSPSNKVTEKGKDVELRCDPISGHTALYWYRQSLGQGLEFLIYFQGNSAPDKSGLPSDRFSAERTGGSVSTLTIQRTQQEDSAVYLCASSLRRQGAVNEQFFGPGTRLTVL.

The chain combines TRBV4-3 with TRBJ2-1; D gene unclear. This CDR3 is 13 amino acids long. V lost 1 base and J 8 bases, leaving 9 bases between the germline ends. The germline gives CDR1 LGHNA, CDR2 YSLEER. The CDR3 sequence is CASSQGGVDEQFF. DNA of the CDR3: TGCGCCAGCAGCCAAGGCGGAGTCGATGAGCAGTTCTTC.

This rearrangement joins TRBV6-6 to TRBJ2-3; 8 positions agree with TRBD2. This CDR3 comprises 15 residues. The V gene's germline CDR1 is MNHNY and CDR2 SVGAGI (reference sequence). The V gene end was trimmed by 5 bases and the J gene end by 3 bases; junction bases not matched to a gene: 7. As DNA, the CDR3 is TGTGCCAGCAGTCCTATAGCGGGGTCAACAGATACGCAGTATTTT. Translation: CASSPIAGSTDTQYF.

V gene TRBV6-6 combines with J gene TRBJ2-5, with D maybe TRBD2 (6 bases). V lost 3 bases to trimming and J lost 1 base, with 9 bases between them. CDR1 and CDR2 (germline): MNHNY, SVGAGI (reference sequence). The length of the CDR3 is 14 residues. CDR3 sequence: CASSYFGGQETQYF. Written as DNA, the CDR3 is TGTGCCAGCAGTTATTTCGGGGGCCAAGAGACCCAGTACTTC.

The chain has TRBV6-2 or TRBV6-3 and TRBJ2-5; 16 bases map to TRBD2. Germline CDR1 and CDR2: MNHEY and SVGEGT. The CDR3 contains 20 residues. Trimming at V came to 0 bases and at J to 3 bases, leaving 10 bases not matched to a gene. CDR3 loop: CASSYSNPGLAGGLEETQYF. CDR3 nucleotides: TGTGCCAGCAGTTACTCAAATCCGGGACTAGCGGGGGGGCTGGAAGAGACCCAGTACTTC.

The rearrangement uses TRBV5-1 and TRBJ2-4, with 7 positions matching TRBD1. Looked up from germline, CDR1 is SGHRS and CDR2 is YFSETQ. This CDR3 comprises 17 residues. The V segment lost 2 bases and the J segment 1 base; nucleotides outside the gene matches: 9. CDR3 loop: CASSFFTGTAAKNIQYF. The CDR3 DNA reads TGCGCCAGCAGCTTTTTCACCGGGACAGCCGCCAAAAACATTCAGTACTTC.

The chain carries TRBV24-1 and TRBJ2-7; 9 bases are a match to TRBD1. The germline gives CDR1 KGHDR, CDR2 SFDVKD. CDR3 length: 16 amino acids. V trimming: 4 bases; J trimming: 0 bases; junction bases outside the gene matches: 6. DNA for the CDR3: TGTGCCACCAGTGACCGGACAGGGGATAGCTCCTACGAGCAGTACTTC. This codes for CATSDRTGDSSYEQYF.

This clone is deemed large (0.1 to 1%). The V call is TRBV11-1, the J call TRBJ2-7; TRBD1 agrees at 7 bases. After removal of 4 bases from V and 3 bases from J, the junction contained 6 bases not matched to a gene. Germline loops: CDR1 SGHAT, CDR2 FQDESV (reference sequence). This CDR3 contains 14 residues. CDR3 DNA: TGTGCCAGCAGCTACCGGGACAGATACTACGAGCAGTACTTC. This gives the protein CASSYRDRYYEQYF.

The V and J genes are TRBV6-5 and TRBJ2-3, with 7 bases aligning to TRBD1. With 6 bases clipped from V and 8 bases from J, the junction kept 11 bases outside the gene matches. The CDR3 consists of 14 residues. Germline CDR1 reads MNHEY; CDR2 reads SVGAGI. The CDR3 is CASSPDRVRGTQYF. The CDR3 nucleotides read TGTGCCAGCAGCCCCGACAGGGTACGAGGTACGCAGTATTTT.

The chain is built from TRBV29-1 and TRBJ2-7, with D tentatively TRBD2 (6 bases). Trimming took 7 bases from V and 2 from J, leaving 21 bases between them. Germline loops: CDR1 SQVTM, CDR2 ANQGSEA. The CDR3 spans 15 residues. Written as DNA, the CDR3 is TGCAGCGGGTCGGGACTTAACAAAGACCCCTACGAGCAGTACTTC. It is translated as CSGSGLNKDPYEQYF.

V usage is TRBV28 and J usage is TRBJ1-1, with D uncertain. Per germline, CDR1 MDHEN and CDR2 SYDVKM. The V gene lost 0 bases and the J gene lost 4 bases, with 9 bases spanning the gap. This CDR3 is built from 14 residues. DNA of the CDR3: TGTGCCAGCAGTTTATGGGGTGGGAGCACTGAAGCTTTCTTT. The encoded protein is CASSLWGGSTEAFF. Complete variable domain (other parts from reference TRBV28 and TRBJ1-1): DVKVTQSSRYLVKRTGEKVFLECVQDMDHENMFWYRQDPGLGLRLIYFSYDVKMKEKGDIPEGYSVSREKKERFSLILESASTNQTSMYLCASSLWGGSTEAFFGQGTRLTVV.

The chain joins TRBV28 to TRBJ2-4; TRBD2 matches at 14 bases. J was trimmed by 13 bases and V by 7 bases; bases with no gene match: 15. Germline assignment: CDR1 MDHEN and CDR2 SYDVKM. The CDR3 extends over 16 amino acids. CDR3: CASTLGLAGGRNPQYF. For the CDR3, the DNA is TGTGCCAGCACCCTAGGACTAGCGGGGGGCCGGAATCCCCAGTACTTC.

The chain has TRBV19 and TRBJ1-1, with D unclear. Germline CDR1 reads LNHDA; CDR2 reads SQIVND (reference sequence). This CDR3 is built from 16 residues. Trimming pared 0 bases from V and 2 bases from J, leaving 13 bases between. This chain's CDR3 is CASSIDASVSNTEAFF. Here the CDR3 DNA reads TGTGCCAGTAGTATAGACGCTTCGGTGAGTAACACTGAAGCTTTCTTT.

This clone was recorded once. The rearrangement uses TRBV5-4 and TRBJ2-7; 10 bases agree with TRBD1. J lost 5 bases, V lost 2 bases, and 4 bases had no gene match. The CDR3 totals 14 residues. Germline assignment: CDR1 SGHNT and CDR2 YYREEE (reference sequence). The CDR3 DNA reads TGTGCCAGCAGCTTCGGGACAGGGGAGGACGAGCAGTACTTC. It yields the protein CASSFGTGEDEQYF.

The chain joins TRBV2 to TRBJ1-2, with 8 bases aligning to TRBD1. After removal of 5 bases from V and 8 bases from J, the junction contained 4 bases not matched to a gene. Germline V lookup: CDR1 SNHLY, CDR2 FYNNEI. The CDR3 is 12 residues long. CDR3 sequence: CASSRTGQGYTF. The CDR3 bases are TGTGCCAGCAGTCGGACAGGGCAAGGCTACACCTTC.

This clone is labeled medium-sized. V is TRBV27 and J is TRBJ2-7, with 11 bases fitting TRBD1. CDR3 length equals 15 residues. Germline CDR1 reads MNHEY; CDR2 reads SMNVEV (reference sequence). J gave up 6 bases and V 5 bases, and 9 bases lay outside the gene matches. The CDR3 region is CASSASDRGRGEQYF. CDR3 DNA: TGTGCCAGCAGTGCCTCGGACAGGGGGCGTGGCGAGCAGTACTTC.

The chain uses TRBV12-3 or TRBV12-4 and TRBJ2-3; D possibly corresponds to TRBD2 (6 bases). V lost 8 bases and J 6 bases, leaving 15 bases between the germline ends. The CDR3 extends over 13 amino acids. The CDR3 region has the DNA TGTGCCAGCTGGGCGGGCGGGGTCGATACGCAGTATTTT. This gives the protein CASWAGGVDTQYF.

CDR3 protein: CSASKVNRDYEQYF. The CDR3 nucleotides are TGCAGTGCTAGTAAGGTGAACAGGGACTACGAGCAGTACTTC. This chain joins TRBV20-1 and TRBJ2-7, with D possibly matching TRBD1 (6 bases). V lost 3 bases to trimming and J lost 3 bases, with 15 bases between them. The germline gives CDR1 DFQATT, CDR2 SNEGSKA (reference sequence). CDR3 length: 14 residues.

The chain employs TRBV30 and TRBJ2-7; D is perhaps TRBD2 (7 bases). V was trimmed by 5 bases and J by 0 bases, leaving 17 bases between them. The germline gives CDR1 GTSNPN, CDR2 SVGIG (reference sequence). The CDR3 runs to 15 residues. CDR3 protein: CAWGRGQLSSYEQYF. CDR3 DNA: TGTGCCTGGGGGCGGGGGCAGCTAAGCTCCTACGAGCAGTACTTC. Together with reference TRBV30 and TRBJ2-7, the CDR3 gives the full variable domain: SQTIHQWPATLVQPVGSPLSLECTVEGTSNPNLYWYRQAAGRGLQLLFYSVGIGQISSEVPQNLSASRPQDRQFILSSKKLLLSDSGFYLCAWGRGQLSSYEQYFGPGTRLTVT.

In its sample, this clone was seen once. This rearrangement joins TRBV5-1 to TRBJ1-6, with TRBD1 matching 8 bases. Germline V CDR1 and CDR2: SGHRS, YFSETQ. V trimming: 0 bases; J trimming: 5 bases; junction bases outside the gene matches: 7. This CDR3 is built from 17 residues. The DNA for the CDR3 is TGCGCCAGCAGCTTGGCCCCAGGGGGCTTCGATAATTCACCCCTCCACTTT. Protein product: CASSLAPGGFDNSPLHF.

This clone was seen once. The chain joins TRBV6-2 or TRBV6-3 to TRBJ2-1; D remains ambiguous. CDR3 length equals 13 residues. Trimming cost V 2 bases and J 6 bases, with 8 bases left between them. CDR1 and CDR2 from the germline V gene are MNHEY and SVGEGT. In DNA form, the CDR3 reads TGTGCCAGCAGTTACCCCCTGGCCAATGAGCAGTTCTTC. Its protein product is CASSYPLANEQFF.

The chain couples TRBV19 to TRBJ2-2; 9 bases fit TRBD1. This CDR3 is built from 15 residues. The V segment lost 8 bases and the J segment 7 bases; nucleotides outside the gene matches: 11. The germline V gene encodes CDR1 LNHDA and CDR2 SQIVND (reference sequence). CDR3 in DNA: TGTGCCAGTCAACGACAGGGGGATATGGTCGGGGAGCTGTTTTTT. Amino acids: CASQRQGDMVGELFF.

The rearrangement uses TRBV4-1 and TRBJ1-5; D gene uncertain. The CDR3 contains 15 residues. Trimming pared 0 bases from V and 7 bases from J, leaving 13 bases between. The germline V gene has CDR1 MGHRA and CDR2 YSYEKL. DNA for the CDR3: TGCGCCAGCAGCCAAGATCTCGGGGAGCGGCAGCCCCAGCATTTT. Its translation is CASSQDLGERQPQHF.